The sequence of this TCR beta chain was determined in a study of blood T cell repertoires in COVID-19. Overall study: Samples of COVID-19 (acute and convalescent) were obtained from the United States, Italy and Spain.

The sample holds a few counts of this clone. Trimming removed 3 bases from V and 0 bases from J; junction bases left unmatched: 5. The CDR3 runs to 16 residues. Germline values: CDR1 MDHEN, CDR2 SYDVKM. Authors' data handling: Reference gene primer amplification gave estimated nucleated cell counts. The method was immunoSEQ multiplex PCR; TCRdb's version includes in-frame clones alone and lacks a portion of them. The DNA gave D and trimming, while V, J and clone size come from that table. The data show fewer than 200,000 clones, around 90% seen once. The sample consisted of peripheral blood. This TCR was sampled from a man between 18 and 29 years old with COVID-19, enrolled during active disease. The chain combines TRBV28 with TRBJ2-7; 10 nucleotides match TRBD2. The CDR3 spells CASSFLTSGPSYEQYF. In DNA form, the CDR3 reads TGTGCCAGCAGTTTCTTGACTAGCGGGCCCTCCTACGAGCAGTACTTC.